The 21 T cell receptor beta chains reported below all come from one sample, sequenced in a study of post-analysis software for immune sequencing data. Overall study results and limits: With TRBV5-6, TRBV5-1 and TRBV20-1 included, 4 or 5 TRBV segments were more frequent in patients than in controls.

Sequencing libraries made from TCR beta cDNA carried unique molecular identifiers. One entry per CDR3 protein results from TCRdb running MiXCR on the PCR reads. The table records roughly 600,000 distinct CDR3 sequences, about 44% of them present only once. Their recognized antigens are unknown. Specimen: blood. These receptor sequences come from a girl aged 10 to 17 with multiple sclerosis.

This clonotype occurred a few times. J is TRBJ2-7 and V is TRBV5-6, with TRBD1 as a possible D gene (6 bases). Germline CDR1 reads SGHDT; CDR2 reads YYEEEE. The germline V and J ends were trimmed by 4 bases and 2 bases, with 13 bases remaining between them. This CDR3 contains 14 residues. The CDR3 DNA reads as TGTGCCAGCAGCGTCGGGCAGGGGACCTACGAGCAGTACTTC. This encodes CASSVGQGTYEQYF.

The chain combines TRBV12-3 or TRBV12-4 with TRBJ2-1; 7 bases match TRBD1. V trimming: 6 bases; J trimming: 0 bases; junction bases outside the gene matches: 11. The CDR3 loop spans 17 amino acids. The CDR3 spells CASSPRDSYSSYNEQFF. DNA of the CDR3: TGTGCCAGCAGCCCCCGGGACAGCTACAGCTCCTACAATGAGCAGTTCTTC.

This sequence joins TRBV4-1 and TRBJ1-2; D is unresolved. Germline assignment: CDR1 MGHRA and CDR2 YSYEKL. Trimming pared 0 bases from V and 7 bases from J, leaving 9 bases between. This CDR3 contains 13 residues. In DNA form, the CDR3 reads TGCGCCAGCAGCCAAGATCCCGTGGGTGGCTACACCTTC. Translation gives CASSQDPVGGYTF.

This rearrangement joins TRBV11-3 to TRBJ2-7; no clear D. The CDR3 consists of 14 residues. V lost 2 bases to trimming and J lost 1 base, with 9 bases between them. CDR1 is SGHNT, CDR2 YENEEA, per germline. Written as DNA, the CDR3 is TGTGCCAGCAGCTTAACGGCCAGATCCTACGAGCAGTACTTC. This gives the protein CASSLTARSYEQYF.

This clonotype was detected a few times. The chain combines TRBV29-1 with TRBJ1-1; no clear D gene. V gave up 7 bases and J gave up 1 base, with 10 bases separating them. The CDR3 runs to 12 residues. CDR1 and CDR2 from the germline V gene are SQVTM and ANQGSEA. The CDR3 DNA follows: TGCAGCGCGGTACAAACGAACACTGAAGCTTTCTTT. Translated: CSAVQTNTEAFF.

The chain is built from TRBV29-1 and TRBJ1-1; TRBD1 matches at 8 bases. Germline CDR1 and CDR2: SQVTM and ANQGSEA. The junction had 3 bases not matched to a gene; V was cut back by 4 bases and J by 5 bases. The CDR3 length is 12 residues. Written as DNA, the CDR3 is TGCAGCGTTGGTAACAGGGGGACTGAAGCTTTCTTT. Translation: CSVGNRGTEAFF.

A few counts support this clonotype. V is TRBV5-1 and J is TRBJ1-2, with D possibly being TRBD1 (6 bases). V shed 4 bases and J shed 2 bases, with 15 bases lying between them. This CDR3 contains 15 residues. Per germline, CDR1 SGHRS and CDR2 YFSETQ. CDR3 protein: CASSGEQGRNYGYTF. The CDR3 DNA is TGCGCCAGCAGCGGGGAACAGGGACGCAACTATGGCTACACCTTC.

V usage is TRBV4-1 and J usage is TRBJ1-5; D is unclear. Trimming took off 0 bases at V and 5 bases at J, with 11 bases between the two ends. From germline, CDR1 is MGHRA and CDR2 YSYEKL. The CDR3 sequence is 15 residues long. The DNA of the CDR3 is TGCGCCAGCAGCCAAGAGGACTTAGGCTATCAGCCCCAGCATTTT. Encoded protein: CASSQEDLGYQPQHF.

The V gene is TRBV12-5, the J gene TRBJ2-1; D ambiguous. The germline V and J ends were trimmed by 0 bases and 4 bases, with 13 bases remaining between them. Germline CDR1 LGHNT, CDR2 FRNRAP. The length of the CDR3 is 16 residues. The CDR3 bases are TGTGCTAGTGGTTTGGTAATACGGAAATTTTACAATGAGCAGTTCTTC. This codes for CASGLVIRKFYNEQFF.

The V gene is TRBV7-2, the J gene TRBJ1-6; 7 bases agree with TRBD1. Germline V gene lookup returns CDR1 SGHTA and CDR2 FQGNSA. There are 14 residues in the CDR3. J lost 9 bases, V lost 5 bases, and 7 bases had no gene match. CDR3 nucleotides: TGTGCCAGCAGCACGACAGGGACGGGTTCACCCCTCCACTTT. It encodes CASSTTGTGSPLHF.

The table lists this clonotype with a count of one. V is TRBV5-1 and J is TRBJ2-1, with TRBD2 matching 13 bases. The CDR3 contains 16 residues. V shed 7 bases, J shed 5 bases, and the junction held 9 bases outside the gene matches. CDR1 is SGHRS and CDR2 is YFSETQ in the germline V gene. CDR3 protein: CASGSTGTSGDNEQFF. Here the CDR3 DNA reads TGCGCCAGCGGCTCTACCGGGACTAGCGGGGACAATGAGCAGTTCTTC.

This clonotype was picked up one time. The chain is built from TRBV6-2 or TRBV6-3 and TRBJ2-1; the match to TRBD1 covers 7 bases. Germline CDR1 and CDR2: MNHEY and SVGEGT. This CDR3 has 15 amino acids. Trimming cost V 6 bases and J 3 bases; bases outside gene matches: 8. The CDR3 nucleotides read TGTGCCAGCAGACAGGGGCCCCCCAACTACAATGAGCAGTTCTTC. As protein: CASRQGPPNYNEQFF.

The gene calls are TRBV12-3 or TRBV12-4 and TRBJ1-5; 9 bases align to TRBD1. The V gene end was trimmed by 3 bases and the J gene end by 6 bases; junction bases not matched to a gene: 6. This CDR3 region has 15 residues. CDR3 region: CASSFGTGKSQPQHF. The DNA for the CDR3 is TGTGCCAGCAGTTTCGGGACAGGGAAGAGTCAGCCCCAGCATTTT.

The V and J genes are TRBV7-2 and TRBJ2-5, with D perhaps TRBD2 (5 bases). Looked up from germline, CDR1 is SGHTA and CDR2 is FQGNSA. V lost 0 bases, J lost 3 bases, and 8 bases lay in between. The CDR3 loop spans 14 amino acids. CDR3 DNA sequence: TGTGCCAGCAGCTTAGCGTTAGCGAAAGAGACCCAGTACTTC. It yields the protein CASSLALAKETQYF. The full variable domain, completed using reference TRBV7-2 and TRBJ2-5, is GAGVSQSPSNKVTEKGKDVELRCDPISGHTALYWYRQSLGQGLEFLIYFQGNSAPDKSGLPSDRFSAERTGGSVSTLTIQRTQQEDSAVYLCASSLALAKETQYFGPGTRLLVL.

The gene calls are TRBV12-3 or TRBV12-4 and TRBJ2-3; TRBD2 matches at 10 bases. The CDR3 runs to 15 residues. Trimming cost V 6 bases and J 5 bases; bases outside gene matches: 8. CDR3 amino acids: CASRQSSSGRDTQYF. The CDR3 coding sequence is TGTGCCAGCAGGCAGAGTTCTAGCGGGAGAGATACGCAGTATTTT.

This clonotype has a count of ten or more. The CDR3 DNA sequence: TGCAGCGCCGCCAGGGGATACGGTCAGCCCCAGCATTTT. Translation gives CSAARGYGQPQHF. The V gene is TRBV29-1, the J gene TRBJ1-5, with D possibly matching TRBD1 (6 bases). Germline values: CDR1 SQVTM, CDR2 ANQGSEA. The CDR3 length is 13 residues. Trimming stripped 7 bases from V and 6 bases from J, with 16 bases between.

In the case of this clonotype: The junction departs from the called germline gene at one end, perhaps through a read error. The rearrangement links TRBV11-3 to TRBJ2-4, with D possibly being TRBD1 or TRBD2 (5 bases each). The J call may be incorrect, as the DNA end agrees better with TRBJ2-7. This CDR3 region has 16 residues. Germline-derived CDR1 and CDR2 are SGHNT and YENEEA. The CDR3, as DNA: TGTGCCAGCAGGTTAGGGGCGGCGGGCGCTCCCTACGAGCAGTACTTC. It is translated as CASRLGAAGAPYEQYF.

This chain connects TRBV4-2 to TRBJ2-3; 10 bases are a match to TRBD2. Trimming cost V 1 base and J 5 bases; bases outside gene matches: 6. Per germline, CDR1 LGHNA and CDR2 YNFKEQ. CDR3 length: 16 amino acids. This CDR3 is CASSQGLAGAEDTQYF. CDR3 nucleotide sequence: TGTGCCAGCAGCCAAGGTCTAGCGGGAGCCGAAGATACGCAGTATTTT.

On this clonotype: Mismatch with germline at one junction end may stem from a read error. The CDR3 spells CVSSFKSFTDTQYF. CDR3 bases: TGTGTCAGCAGTTTTAAGTCGTTCACAGATACGCAGTATTTT. The chain has TRBV12-3 or TRBV12-4 and TRBJ2-3; the D is unclear. This CDR3 region has 14 residues.

J is TRBJ2-1 and V is TRBV27; TRBD2 agrees at 14 bases. The germline V gene has CDR1 MNHEY and CDR2 SMNVEV (reference sequence). The CDR3 has 15 amino acids. V trimming: 6 bases; J trimming: 9 bases; junction bases outside the gene matches: 7. CDR3 region: CASRRGTSGSGEQFF. DNA for the CDR3: TGTGCCAGCAGACGGGGGACTAGCGGGAGTGGTGAGCAGTTCTTC.

This clonotype was counted a few times. As DNA, the CDR3 is TGTGCCAGCAGTGAACGGACCGGGGTGGGGTACGAGCAGTACTTC. It yields the protein CASSERTGVGYEQYF. J is TRBJ2-7 and V is TRBV25-1, with D possibly being TRBD2 (5 bases). Germline CDR1 and CDR2: MGHDK and SYGVNS. The CDR3 totals 15 residues. Trimming left V 2 bases short and J 4 bases short, with 15 bases between.